Below are 16 T cell receptor beta chains sequenced from a single sample in a study of blood T cell repertoires in COVID-19. This table comes from immunoSEQ multiplex PCR, and its TCRdb copy is limited to in-frame clones, with some not included. The table has some 200,000 clones, around 82% seen once. The sequencing input was peripheral blood. Receptors were obtained from a woman over 75 with acute or convalescent COVID-19.

This chain links TRBV19 with TRBJ2-5; D is uncertain. The CDR3 loop spans 12 amino acids. The V gene's germline CDR1 is LNHDA and CDR2 SQIVND (reference sequence). V was trimmed by 1 base and J by 4 bases, leaving 4 bases between them. The DNA for the CDR3 is TGTGCCAGTAGTATAGGTCGAGAGACCCAGTACTTC. Protein sequence: CASSIGRETQYF. Complete variable domain (other parts from reference TRBV19 and TRBJ2-5): DGGITQSPKYLFRKEGQNVTLSCEQNLNHDAMYWYRQDPGQGLRLIYYSQIVNDFQKGDIAEGYSVSREKKESFPLTVTSAQKNPTAFYLCASSIGRETQYFGPGTRLLVL.

The J gene is TRBJ2-5, the V gene TRBV19, with D maybe TRBD1 (5 bases). There are 13 residues in the CDR3. Germline V lookup: CDR1 LNHDA, CDR2 SQIVND (reference sequence). Trimming pared 5 bases from V and 2 bases from J, leaving 9 bases between. The CDR3 loop reads CASSVRQQETQYF. CDR3 DNA sequence: TGTGCCAGTAGTGTACGACAGCAAGAGACCCAGTACTTC.

The chain links TRBV6-5 to TRBJ1-1; D gene ambiguous. The germline V gene has CDR1 MNHEY and CDR2 SVGAGI. The ends were cut back, 7 bases at V and 1 base at J, with 16 bases in the middle. The CDR3 contains 15 residues. The CDR3 nucleotides read TGTGCCAGCACCAGTTCGGCGGGGAAGAACACTGAAGCTTTCTTT. Translating gives CASTSSAGKNTEAFF.

This chain connects TRBV4-2 to TRBJ1-1, with D perhaps matching TRBD1 (5 bases). Germline assignment: CDR1 LGHNA and CDR2 YNFKEQ. CDR3 length: 14 amino acids. Trimming left V 0 bases short and J 7 bases short, with 12 bases between. The CDR3 DNA is TGTGCCAGCAGCCAAGATCGGGGGGTAGGTGAAGCTTTCTTT. Its protein is CASSQDRGVGEAFF.

The V gene is TRBV4-2, the J gene TRBJ1-5, with a tentative D call TRBD1 (6 bases). The CDR3 spans 16 residues. CDR1 and CDR2 from the germline V gene are LGHNA and YNFKEQ. The germline V and J ends were trimmed by 4 bases and 1 base, with 14 bases remaining between them. CDR3 amino acids: CASSPTWGRSNQPQHF. CDR3 DNA sequence: TGTGCCAGCAGCCCGACGTGGGGGCGAAGCAATCAGCCCCAGCATTTT.

This clone was seen a handful of times. The chain is built from TRBV3-1 (or the pseudogene TRBV3-2) and TRBJ1-5; D is uncertain. Germline CDR1 LGHDT, CDR2 YNNKEL (reference sequence). V dropped 0 bases and J dropped 1 base, with 7 bases sitting between them. The length of the CDR3 is 15 residues. Here the CDR3 reads CASSQEHMSNQPQHF. As DNA, the CDR3 is TGTGCCAGCAGCCAAGAACATATGAGCAATCAGCCCCAGCATTTT.

V is TRBV2 and J is TRBJ1-6; D is possibly TRBD1 (6 bases). Trimming stripped 6 bases from V and 3 bases from J, with 12 bases between. CDR1 and CDR2 from the germline V gene are SNHLY and FYNNEI. This CDR3 spans 15 amino acids. This chain's CDR3 is CASRVDSLYNSPLHF. Written as DNA, the CDR3 is TGTGCCAGCAGGGTGGACAGCCTCTATAATTCACCCCTCCACTTT.

The chain links TRBV10-3 to TRBJ1-6; no definite D call. V was cut by 3 bases and J by 11 bases, with 11 bases left in between. CDR1 is ENHRY and CDR2 is SYGVKD in the germline V gene. The CDR3 is made up of 13 amino acids. As DNA, the CDR3 is TGTGCCATCAGTGACGGTGGTGAGGCACCCCTCCACTTT. Translation: CAISDGGEAPLHF.

The rearrangement links TRBV19 to TRBJ2-7, with 9 bases aligning to TRBD1. The CDR3 loop spans 14 amino acids. CDR1 and CDR2 (germline): LNHDA, SQIVND (reference sequence). Losses at the gene ends were 5 bases for V and 5 bases for J; bases not matched to a gene: 7. CDR3 sequence: CASSLRTGAHEQYF. The CDR3 region has the DNA TGTGCCAGTAGTCTACGGACAGGGGCCCACGAGCAGTACTTC. Drawing the rest from reference TRBV19 and TRBJ2-7, the complete variable domain is DGGITQSPKYLFRKEGQNVTLSCEQNLNHDAMYWYRQDPGQGLRLIYYSQIVNDFQKGDIAEGYSVSREKKESFPLTVTSAQKNPTAFYLCASSLRTGAHEQYFGPGTRLTVT.

The chain recombines TRBV6-1 with TRBJ1-5; TRBD1 is a possible D gene (5 bases). The V gene's germline CDR1 is MNHNS and CDR2 SASEGT. The CDR3 loop spans 13 amino acids. Trimming took 1 base from V and 6 from J, leaving 7 bases between them. CDR3 amino acids: CASSEGGVQPQHF. The CDR3 nucleotides read TGTGCCAGCAGTGAAGGGGGGGTTCAGCCCCAGCATTTT.

The chain is built from TRBV6-6 and TRBJ1-4; 9 nucleotides match TRBD1. Per the germline V gene, CDR1 is MNHNY and CDR2 is SVGAGI (reference sequence). CDR3 length equals 14 residues. Losses at the gene ends were 6 bases for V and 4 bases for J; bases not matched to a gene: 3. DNA for the CDR3: TGTGCCAGCAGGGGACAGGGAAGTAATGAAAAACTGTTTTTT. Encoded protein: CASRGQGSNEKLFF.

The gene calls are TRBV4-1 and TRBJ1-4, with TRBD1 as a possible D gene (6 bases). The V gene lost 4 bases and the J gene lost 5 bases, with 14 bases spanning the gap. Germline CDR1 and CDR2: MGHRA and YSYEKL. The CDR3 runs to 15 residues. CDR3 in DNA: TGCGCCAGCAGCCGCACCGGGACACCGAATGAAAAACTGTTTTTT. It encodes CASSRTGTPNEKLFF.

The chain employs TRBV27 and TRBJ2-7, with TRBD2 identical over 10 bases. The ends lost 6 bases at V and 5 bases at J; junction bases unmatched: 10. Germline assignment: CDR1 MNHEY and CDR2 SMNVEV (reference sequence). The CDR3 totals 15 residues. CDR3 sequence reads: CASRVSGRAFNEQYF. The CDR3 DNA reads as TGTGCCAGCAGGGTCAGCGGGAGGGCATTCAACGAGCAGTACTTC.

The rearrangement joins TRBV19 to TRBJ1-5; TRBD1 agrees at 9 bases. Germline-derived CDR1 and CDR2 are LNHDA and SQIVND (reference sequence). V dropped 6 bases and J dropped 5; count of bases not matched to a gene: 8. This CDR3 region has 15 residues. CDR3 residues: CASRIQGARDQPQHF. The CDR3 coding sequence is TGTGCCAGTAGAATACAGGGGGCTAGAGATCAGCCCCAGCATTTT.

The chain is built from TRBV10-3 and TRBJ1-1; possibly TRBD1 for D (5 bases). The CDR3 consists of 15 residues. V was clipped by 9 bases and J by 4 bases, with 21 bases between them. Germline CDR1 is ENHRY and CDR2 is SYGVKD. Written as DNA, the CDR3 is TGTGCCATGCGTGGCGAAGGGGCCGGCGGCACTGAAGCTTTCTTT. It encodes CAMRGEGAGGTEAFF.

This chain connects TRBV19 to TRBJ2-3; 10 positions agree with TRBD2. J lost 6 bases, V lost 4 bases, and 10 bases had no gene match. The CDR3 runs 16 residues. Germline assignment: CDR1 LNHDA and CDR2 SQIVND (reference sequence). CDR3 DNA: TGTGCCAGTAGTACTGTCGGGAGCGGGAGGGGGGATACGCAGTATTTT. Its translation is CASSTVGSGRGDTQYF.